This T cell receptor (beta chain) was recorded in a study of T cells after yellow fever vaccination (dated by TCRdb to the late 2010s). Study-level background: The SMART-Seq v4 Ultra Low Input RNA kit was used to prepare libraries from fractions with low cell numbers. Two healthy male donors, one aged 18 to 29 and one aged 30 to 40 years, made up the cohort. To follow T-cell clones before and after both primary and booster YFV17D yellow fever vaccination, bulk TCR alpha and beta repertoires underwent longitudinal sequencing. Blood samples were taken at several timepoints before and after primary and secondary immunization, and bulk PBMC replicates and cell subsets were isolated.

General study outcomes and caveats: A small fraction of clonotypes appeared in both the CD4 and CD8 compartments, likely as a result of convergent recombination. Computational filtering was needed because FACS-sorted repertoires could contain abundant contaminating clonotypes from the bulk population. Compared with the primary T-cell response, the secondary T-cell response was weaker but faster, peaking on day 5 rather than day 15. Most clones expanded after primary vaccination (roughly 96% of CD4 and 88% of CD8) were re-detected after the booster, suggesting that broad memory maintenance occurred. Because only two donors were included in the study, the extent to which the findings can be generalized is limited.

CDR1 is given as MGHRA and CDR2 as YSYEKL, both from the germline V gene. CDR3 length: 17 amino acids, cysteine to phenylalanine. Kept here is only the CDR3 DNA, which spans 51 bases and is read in frame from base 1. The germline ends are 16 bases apart after V is trimmed by 3 bases and J by 4 bases. This clonotype was detected a few times. This receptor's antigen is unknown. Base qualities are missing; no much larger clone stands one base away. The sample's treatment or condition, from its label and the paper: live attenuated yellow fever vaccine strain. A standard Ficoll-Paque protocol was used to isolate PBMCs from peripheral blood. Dynabeads CD4 and CD8 positive selection kits were used to isolate CD4 and CD8 T-cell fractions. RNA was extracted with TriZol from bulk PBMCs, CD4 and CD8 fractions, and dextramer-positive and dextramer-negative fractions. Sequencing was carried out with an Illumina NovaSeq 6000. Synthesis of TCR cDNA relied on 5'RACE template switching, a step that introduced a universal primer site along with unique molecular identifiers. cDNA synthesis was primed from both the TCR alpha and TCR beta constant segments. Library amplification used two PCR steps, and the second PCR step added sample barcodes and sequencing adapters. Sequencing of libraries was performed on Illumina HiSeq 2500 (2x100 bp) or NovaSeq (2x150 bp). Concerning the study's data processing: MIGEC handled demultiplexing of reads and collapsing into UMI consensus sequences, while MiXCR performed V(D)J alignment. Using edgeR on replicate PBMC samples, clonotypes were called vaccine-responding if FDR was below 0.01 and the log2 fold change was above 5 up to day 15. CD4 or CD8 identity was assigned to each bulk clonotype according to whether the clonotype was present at higher abundance in the sequenced CD4 repertoire or the sequenced CD8 repertoire. The public reads were reprocessed in TCRdb via fastp at Q25 and MiXCR, keeping in-frame beta chains. Each CDR3 protein appears once, grouped with its most common genes and DNA. These V and J calls rely on TCRdb rather than the paper's analysis. Here the sample has 300,000 to 400,000 distinct CDR3 sequences; approximately 12% occur a single time. 3% to 3.5% of the sample lies in the top ten.

Recombination connected TRBV4-1 to TRBJ2-6, with TRBD2 as a weak D call on 7 bases. Sequencing used CD4+ T cells sorted from PBMCs, obtained 45 days after the yellow fever booster vaccination. This sequence was found in a man between 18 and 35 years old who received the YFV17D yellow fever vaccine. CDR3 reads: CASSQAMGGAGANVLTF. The DNA reads TGCGCCAGCAGCCAGGCGATGGGGGGGGCCGGGGCCAACGTCCTGACTTTC.